This TCR beta chain comes out of a study of cytomegalovirus exposure and HLA in healthy donors. Overall study context: Of roughly 400 genotyped donors, more than 65% grouped in the Caucasian-associated ancestry cluster.

The PCR employed 60 Vbeta primers together with 13 Jbeta primers. Repertoires were generated with immunoSEQ multiplex PCR, while TCRdb's copy carries only in-frame clones and drops some. This table has about 180,000 clones, 70% to 85% appearing once. V was shortened by 2 bases and J by 1 base, with 12 bases between the two germline ends. The CDR3 is 15 residues long. Germline lookup yields CDR1 MNHNY and CDR2 SVGAGI (reference sequence). The sequence was obtained from a man between 18 and 35 years old in good health and CMV-seronegative. Sequencing input: PBMCs. This sequence joins TRBV6-6 and TRBJ2-7; a weak D match, TRBD2 (6 bases). The CDR3 bases are TGTGCCAGCAGTTACAGCGTCGCGGGGTCCTACGAGCAGTACTTC. Its protein product is CASSYSVAGSYEQYF.